The TCR beta chain described here comes from a study of blood T cell repertoires in COVID-19 (dated by TCRdb to the early 2020s). For context, the study as a whole: Samples covering the acute and convalescent phases of COVID-19 were provided by collaborators in the United States, Italy and Spain. The material from the prospective study consisted of cDNA or gDNA derived from T cells, B-cell-depleted T cells, or PBMCs. Subjects who had been exposed to COVID-19, were actively infected with it, or had recovered from it provided the deeply sampled blood TCRbeta repertoires that made up the dataset. The repertoires were released in a freely available public database intended as a resource for research on the immune response to SARS-CoV-2. The samples were drawn from two sources: the first 160 participants of the ongoing ImmuneRACE study, and about 1,300 subjects contributed by 6 global collaborators. Nearly every sample came with metadata listing a de-identified subject ID, COVID-19 status, age in years and sex. Where HLA class I and class II types were available, the types were taken from metadata supplied by the sample provider, not from assay-based typing. The investigation overall reported the following: Clinical and demographic metadata were provided uncurated, with the amount varying by source and participant.

The collaborating institutions used their own protocols to collect whole blood in K2EDTA tubes. For TCRbeta analysis, collaborators shipped samples in one of three forms: frozen whole blood, isolated PBMCs, or DNA extracted from either of those sample types. TCRbeta CDR3 regions were amplified from genomic DNA using the immunoSEQ Assay, a bias-controlled multiplex PCR. In the authors' own workflow: Within the assay, amplification of reference gene primers was used to estimate how many nucleated cells each sample contained. To quantify the absolute abundance of each unique TCRbeta CDR3 rearrangement, sequence reads were collapsed and filtered. Productive Simpson clonality was computed per sample as the square root of Simpson's diversity index over productive rearrangements. TCRdb took over this immuneACCESS table, retaining in-frame rearrangements with V and J assigned. Such tables are incomplete; in checked studies, under half of the missing clones stem from an unresolved V gene, and the remainder is unexplained. V, J and clone size are taken as reported in that table, and D and trimming were inferred from the DNA itself. The sample includes some 82,000 clones, with 91% observed a single time. Together, the top ten hold under 2% of the sample.

On this clone itself: Its antigen is unknown. The input lacks base qualities; no much larger clone sits a single base away.

Relative to germline, V is 5 bases shorter and J is 2 bases shorter, with 13 bases between their ends. Reading from cysteine to phenylalanine, the CDR3 counts 15 amino acids. Only the CDR3 region is kept as DNA, spanning 45 bases read in frame from base 1. Taken from the germline V gene, the CDR1 and CDR2 loops are KGHSH and LQKENI. The sequenced material came from peripheral blood. The chain couples TRBV18 to TRBJ1-3, with the D gene not clear enough to name. The sequence was obtained from a woman aged 50 to 60 in a cohort sampled during active COVID-19. CDR3 sequence: CASSDRSSPGNTIYF. The DNA sequence is TGTGCCAGCTCAGATAGGAGTTCTCCTGGAAACACCATATATTTT.